This TCR beta chain originates from a study of cytomegalovirus exposure and HLA in healthy donors. Germline CDR1 SGHRS, CDR2 YFSETQ. The CDR3 covers 11 residues. The V end was cut by 7 bases, the J end by 7 bases, with 9 bases between. Comments on this clone: Its antigen is still unknown.

The primer mix had 60 Vbeta and 13 Jbeta primers. Libraries were prepared by immunoSEQ multiplex PCR; TCRdb keeps only in-frame clonotypes and omits some of them. This sample yields 180,000 or so clones, of which 77% are seen a single time; approximately 1.5% belongs to the top ten. The study, taken as a whole, reports: Beyond CMV serostatus, there was no information to go on about immune exposure. DRB1 had the most TCR associations and HLA-C the fewest, a later analysis found, with rates varying by HLA locus.

This clonotype was sampled from a young man in good health and CMV-seronegative. The chain uses TRBV5-1 and TRBJ2-1; D is perhaps TRBD2 (6 bases). Sequenced input: PBMCs. CDR3 in amino acids: CASLGGNEQFF. The CDR3 DNA reads TGCGCCAGCCTCGGGGGTAATGAGCAGTTCTTC.